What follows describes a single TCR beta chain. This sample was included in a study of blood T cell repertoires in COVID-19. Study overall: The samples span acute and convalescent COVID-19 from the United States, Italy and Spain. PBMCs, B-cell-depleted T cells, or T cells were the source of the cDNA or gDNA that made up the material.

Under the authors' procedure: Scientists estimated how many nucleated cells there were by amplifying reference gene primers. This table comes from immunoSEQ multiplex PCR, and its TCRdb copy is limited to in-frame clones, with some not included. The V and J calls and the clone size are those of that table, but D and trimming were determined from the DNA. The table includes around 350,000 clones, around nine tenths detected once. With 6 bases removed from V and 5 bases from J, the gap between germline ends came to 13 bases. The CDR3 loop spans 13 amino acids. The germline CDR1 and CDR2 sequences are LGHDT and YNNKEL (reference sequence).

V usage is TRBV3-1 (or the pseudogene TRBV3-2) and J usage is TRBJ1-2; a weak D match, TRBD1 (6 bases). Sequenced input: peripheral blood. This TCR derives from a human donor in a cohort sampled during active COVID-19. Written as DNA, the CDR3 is TGTGCCAGCAGGGGACCAGGACAGTATGGCTACACCTTC. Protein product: CASRGPGQYGYTF.